What follows is one T cell receptor beta chain and its context. This clone appeared a single time. Its binding antigen is unknown. No quality values exist for individual bases; no much larger clone is one base distant. The data were taken from a study of blood T cell repertoires in COVID-19 (dated by TCRdb to about 2020). A note on the overall study: Samples from collaborators originated in the United States, Italy and Spain and spanned both the acute and convalescent phases of COVID-19. The material from the prospective study consisted of cDNA or gDNA derived from T cells, B-cell-depleted T cells, or PBMCs. Sample metadata almost always included a de-identified subject ID, COVID-19 status, age in years and sex. Subjects who had been exposed to COVID-19, were actively infected with it, or had recovered from it provided the deeply sampled blood TCRbeta repertoires that made up the dataset. A freely available public database, intended as a resource for researchers studying the immune response to SARS-CoV-2, is where the repertoires were released. Where available, HLA class I and class II types were taken from metadata supplied by the sample provider and were not determined by assay-based typing. The samples were drawn from the first 160 participants of the ongoing ImmuneRACE study and from 1,254 subjects provided by 6 global collaborators. General conclusions and limits of the study: Clinical and demographic metadata were provided uncurated, with the amount varying by source and participant.

The CDR3 numbers 15 residues from cysteine through phenylalanine. Only the CDR3 portion is preserved as DNA: 45 bases, with reading frame beginning at the first base. As encoded in the germline V gene, CDR1 is LGHNA while CDR2 is YNFKEQ. After removal of 4 bases from V and 9 bases from J, the junction retains 14 bases not matched to a gene. Collaborating institutions collected whole blood in K2EDTA tubes following their own protocols. For TCRbeta analysis, collaborator samples were shipped as frozen whole blood, as isolated PBMCs, or as DNA extracted from either sample type. The immunoSEQ Assay, a bias-controlled multiplex PCR, was used to amplify TCRbeta CDR3 regions from genomic DNA. On the authors' methods: The number of nucleated cells in each sample was estimated by amplification of reference gene primers within the assay. To quantify the absolute abundance of each unique TCRbeta CDR3 rearrangement, sequence reads were collapsed and filtered. Productive Simpson clonality was computed per sample as the square root of Simpson's diversity index over productive rearrangements. TCRdb took this table from immuneACCESS and kept in-frame rearrangements with V and J called. Such tables lack part of the clones; where checked against another copy, unresolved V genes explain under half of the gap, and the rest is unexplained. That table is the source of V, J and clone size, and D and trimming were worked out from the DNA. This sample is represented by about 200,000 clones; roughly 80% of them were singletons. The ten largest clonotypes hold 4.5% to 7% of the sample.

Sequencing used peripheral blood. This sequence uses TRBV4-2 and TRBJ2-7; TRBD2 fits 8 bases in the junction. The TCR was taken from a woman between 65 and 79 years old with acute or convalescent COVID-19. The CDR3 protein sequence reads: CASSRETSDPWGQYF. The base sequence is TGTGCCAGCAGCCGAGAGACTAGCGACCCGTGGGGGCAGTACTTC.